Presented here are 21 T cell receptor beta chains from one specimen sequenced in a study of blood T cells in healthy people across ages (dated by TCRdb to 2014 to 2015). Library construction relied on 5' RACE. The data were produced on an Illumina HiSeq 2500. A second PCR of roughly 6 to 11 cycles was run with a J-beta primer mix and a sample-barcoded 5' primer. TCRdb reprocessing: public reads trimmed at Q25 with fastp, clones called with MiXCR, in-frame beta chains kept. Every distinct CDR3 protein forms one entry, paired with its most common genes and DNA. Here the sample has around 970,000 distinct CDR3 sequences; 51% occur a single time. Of the sample, over 20% falls within the top ten clones. Sequencing input: blood. The receptors were gathered from a woman in her sixties or seventies in good health.

The gene calls are TRBV12-3 or TRBV12-4 and TRBJ1-4; D might be TRBD1 (6 bases). This CDR3 contains 16 residues. V gave up 3 bases and J gave up 3 bases, with 14 bases separating them. The CDR3 here is CASSFRGASPNEKLFF. Here the CDR3 DNA reads TGTGCCAGCAGTTTCCGGGGGGCCAGCCCTAATGAAAAACTGTTTTTT.

This clonotype appeared once. The genes are TRBV29-1 and TRBJ2-3, with 10 nucleotides matching TRBD2. Trimming took 4 bases from V and 2 from J; bases not matched to a gene: 18. Per germline, CDR1 SQVTM and CDR2 ANQGSEA. There are 19 residues in the CDR3. The CDR3 DNA reads TGCAGCGTTGCCCGGGACCTGGGGATAGCGGGGGGATACACAGATACGCAGTATTTT. This translates into CSVARDLGIAGGYTDTQYF.

With respect to this clonotype: Germline and junction disagree at one end, which may indicate a read error. The chain joins TRBV27 to TRBJ2-3; D gene uncertain. The CDR3 is 14 residues long. Germline V CDR1 and CDR2: MNHEY, SMNVEV (reference sequence). Written as DNA, the CDR3 is TGTGCCAGCAGAGCCCAGGCACTGCCAGATATGCAGTATTTT. Translation: CASRAQALPDMQYF.

J is TRBJ2-5 and V is TRBV20-1; D assignment may be TRBD1 or TRBD2 (6 bases each). Germline V gives CDR1 DFQATT, CDR2 SNEGSKA (reference sequence). The CDR3 is made up of 14 amino acids. V was cut by 3 bases and J by 0 bases, with 11 bases left in between. This CDR3 is CSARGGSYQETQYF. CDR3 coding DNA: TGCAGTGCTAGGGGGGGCTCGTACCAAGAGACCCAGTACTTC.

The rearrangement links TRBV27 to TRBJ2-7; TRBD1 matches at 10 bases. The V gene's germline CDR1 is MNHEY and CDR2 SMNVEV (reference sequence). This CDR3 spans 16 amino acids. J was trimmed by 3 bases and V by 5 bases; bases with no gene match: 10. CDR3 DNA sequence: TGTGCCAGCAGTGGCCAGCCCGGGACAGGGGTCTACGAGCAGTACTTC. Translated: CASSGQPGTGVYEQYF.

A few counts support this clonotype. The chain couples TRBV3-1 to TRBJ2-7, with 11 bases fitting TRBD2. From germline, CDR1 is LGHDT and CDR2 YNNKEL (reference sequence). The CDR3 extends over 17 amino acids. V dropped 0 bases and J dropped 8; count of bases not matched to a gene: 12. The CDR3 DNA is TGTGCCAGCAGCCAAGATCTAGTAGGGACTAGCGGCCGTCAGCAGTACTTC. Protein product: CASSQDLVGTSGRQQYF.

The chain is built from TRBV20-1 and TRBJ2-3; the match to TRBD1 covers 8 bases. The CDR3 length is 13 residues. CDR1 is DFQATT, CDR2 SNEGSKA, per germline (reference sequence). Losses at the gene ends were 6 bases for V and 1 base for J; bases not matched to a gene: 3. The CDR3 sequence is CSATDRGTDTQYF. CDR3 bases: TGCAGTGCAACGGACAGGGGCACAGATACGCAGTATTTT.

This clonotype occurred a few times. V usage is TRBV29-1 and J usage is TRBJ2-4, with 10 bases aligning to TRBD1. The last part of the DNA fits TRBJ2-7 better; the J call may be wrong. From germline, CDR1 is SQVTM and CDR2 ANQGSEA. This CDR3 has 15 residues. The CDR3 DNA follows: TGCAGCGTTGGGGGGGACAGGGGAGTTATCCACGAGCAGTACTTC. Translation gives CSVGGDRGVIHEQYF.

For the CDR3, the DNA is TGCGCCAGCAGCACCCACTCTGGACAGGGCAGTGAAGCTTTCTTT. This translates into CASSTHSGQGSEAFF. The chain joins TRBV5-1 to TRBJ1-1; 8 nucleotides match TRBD1. The germline V gene has CDR1 SGHRS and CDR2 YFSETQ. This CDR3 spans 15 amino acids. V was pared by 4 bases and J by 7 bases, with 12 bases of the junction left unmatched.

This chain uses TRBV12-3 or TRBV12-4 with TRBJ2-7, with D hard to call. V lost 4 bases and J lost 5, with 12 bases in between. This CDR3 contains 13 residues. The CDR3, as DNA: TGTGCCAGCAGTTGGGATTTAGGCGACGAGCAGTACTTC. The encoded protein is CASSWDLGDEQYF.

This chain links TRBV20-1 with TRBJ2-4; D uncertain. The end of the DNA aligns better with TRBJ2-7, so the J call may be wrong. Looked up from germline, CDR1 is DFQATT and CDR2 is SNEGSKA (reference sequence). This CDR3 has 14 residues. The CDR3 here is CSARDGSSSYEQYF. In nucleotides, the CDR3 is TGCAGTGCTAGGGACGGTTCCAGCTCCTACGAGCAGTACTTC.

This rearrangement joins TRBV19 to TRBJ2-5; 7 bases are a match to TRBD1. Germline V lookup: CDR1 LNHDA, CDR2 SQIVND (reference sequence). The CDR3 spans 16 residues. The V segment lost 3 bases and the J segment 3 bases; nucleotides outside the gene matches: 10. In nucleotides, the CDR3 is TGTGCCAGTAGTATTTCTCGGGGACAGCCAAAAGAGACCCAGTACTTC. It encodes CASSISRGQPKETQYF.

The chain links TRBV2 to TRBJ2-5; D call uncertain. The V end was cut by 6 bases, the J end by 2 bases, with 10 bases between. The CDR3 loop spans 13 amino acids. CDR1 and CDR2 (germline): SNHLY, FYNNEI. The CDR3 DNA sequence: TGTGCCAGCAGCAAGGAAAGACAAGAGACCCAGTACTTC. Translated: CASSKERQETQYF.

J is TRBJ1-2 and V is TRBV6-5; maybe TRBD1 (6 bases). CDR1 and CDR2 from the germline V gene are MNHEY and SVGAGI. The CDR3 loop spans 12 amino acids. Here the CDR3 reads CATQGKNYGYTF. CDR3 coding DNA: TGTGCTACACAGGGTAAAAACTATGGCTACACCTTC.

The genes are TRBV5-6 and TRBJ2-7, with TRBD1 as a possible D gene (6 bases). CDR3 size: 15 residues. CDR1 is SGHDT, CDR2 YYEEEE, per germline. With 4 bases removed from V and 1 base from J, the gap between germline ends came to 15 bases. In DNA, the CDR3 is TGTGCCAGCAGCCGGGACACGCGGAATTCCTACGAGCAGTACTTC. Protein sequence: CASSRDTRNSYEQYF.

The chain joins TRBV12-3 or TRBV12-4 to TRBJ1-2; D is unclear. The CDR3 covers 13 residues. Trimming left V 6 bases short and J 4 bases short, with 12 bases between. The CDR3 here is CASSPFQLYGYTF. The CDR3 DNA is TGTGCCAGCAGCCCCTTCCAACTCTATGGCTACACCTTC.

The chain uses TRBV7-9 and TRBJ1-5; D call uncertain. The V gene lost 1 base and the J gene lost 7 bases, with 5 bases spanning the gap. Germline V gene data show CDR1 as SEHNR and CDR2 as FQNEAQ (reference sequence). This CDR3 is 12 amino acids long. CDR3 in amino acids: CASSLESQPQHF. CDR3 DNA: TGTGCCAGCAGCTTAGAGTCGCAGCCCCAGCATTTT.

The chain joins TRBV14 to TRBJ2-1; D is possibly TRBD2 (5 bases). The CDR3 is 13 amino acids. Germline loops: CDR1 SGHDN, CDR2 FVKESK. The germline V and J ends were trimmed by 4 bases and 8 bases, with 12 bases remaining between them. The CDR3 DNA reads as TGTGCCAGCAGCCTAATGAGGCGGGATGAGCAGTTCTTC. It yields the protein CASSLMRRDEQFF.

This clonotype turned up a few times. V is TRBV28 and J is TRBJ2-7, with TRBD2 matching over 12 bases. Per germline, CDR1 MDHEN and CDR2 SYDVKM. The J segment lost 2 bases and the V segment lost 3 bases, leaving 8 bases of the junction unmatched. CDR3 length: 17 amino acids. CDR3 coding DNA: TGTGCCAGCAGTTTTTTACGGACTAGCGGGAAAGCCTACGAGCAGTACTTC. This translates into CASSFLRTSGKAYEQYF.

In its sample, this clonotype was seen many times. The genes are TRBV12-3 or TRBV12-4 and TRBJ2-3; 7 bases align to TRBD2. The V segment lost 7 bases and the J segment 2 bases; nucleotides outside the gene matches: 6. The CDR3 contains 14 residues. In DNA, the CDR3 is TGTGCCAGCACCCCCGGGAGGTCCACAGATACGCAGTATTTT. As protein: CASTPGRSTDTQYF.

V is TRBV28 and J is TRBJ2-4, with 12 bases that match TRBD2. The J call may be incorrect, as the DNA end agrees better with TRBJ2-7. Germline CDR1 reads MDHEN; CDR2 reads SYDVKM. The CDR3 runs to 19 residues. CDR3 DNA: TGTGCCAGCACTCCCCAACCGGGACTAGCGGGTTGGGGGGCCTACGAGCAGTACTTC. It specifies CASTPQPGLAGWGAYEQYF.